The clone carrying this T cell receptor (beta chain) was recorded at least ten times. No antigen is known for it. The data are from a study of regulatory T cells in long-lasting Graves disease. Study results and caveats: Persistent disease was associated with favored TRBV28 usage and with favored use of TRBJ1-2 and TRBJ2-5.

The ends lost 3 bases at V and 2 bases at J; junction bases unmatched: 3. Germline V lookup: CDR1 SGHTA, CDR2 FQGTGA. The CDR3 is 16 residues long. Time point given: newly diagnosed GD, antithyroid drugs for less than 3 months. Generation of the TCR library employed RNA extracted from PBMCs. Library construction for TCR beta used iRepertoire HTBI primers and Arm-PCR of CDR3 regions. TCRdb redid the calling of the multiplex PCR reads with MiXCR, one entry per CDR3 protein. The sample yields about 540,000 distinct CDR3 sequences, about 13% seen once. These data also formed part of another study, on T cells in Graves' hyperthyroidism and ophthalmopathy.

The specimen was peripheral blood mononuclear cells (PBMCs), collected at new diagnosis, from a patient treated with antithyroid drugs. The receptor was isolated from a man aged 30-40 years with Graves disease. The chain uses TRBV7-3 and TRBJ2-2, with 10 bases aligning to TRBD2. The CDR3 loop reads CASSFRTSGNTGELFF. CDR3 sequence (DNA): TGTGCCAGCAGCTTCCGGACTAGCGGAAACACCGGGGAGCTGTTTTTT.